The TCR beta chain under discussion was sequenced for a study of monozygotic twins with inflammatory bowel disease. Germline V gene lookup returns CDR1 SQVTM and CDR2 ANQGSEA. This CDR3 is built from 13 residues. As for this clonotype: What it binds is unknown.

With eight separate reactions per sample, the authors made cDNA. TCRdb reprocessed the 5' RACE reads and reports one entry per CDR3 protein, with no DNA. The sample has approximately 160,000 distinct CDR3 sequences. The study, taken as a whole, reports: Fewer clonotypes were shared with others by IBD patients than by healthy twins, especially with disease activity.

The receptor's source is a human donor with ulcerative colitis or Crohn's disease, or a healthy co-twin of an affected twin (not recorded which). The source material was blood. The V gene is TRBV29-1, the J gene TRBJ1-5; TCRdb indicates TRBD1, and absent DNA this call remains unverified. The CDR3 sequence: CSVVQGRDQPQHF.